What follows is one TCR beta chain and its context. Its antigen is unidentified. The germline V gene has CDR1 SEHNR and CDR2 FQNEAQ (reference sequence). The CDR3 extends over 14 amino acids. V lost 0 bases, J lost 7 bases, and 10 bases lay in between. The sample comes from a study of cytomegalovirus exposure and HLA in healthy donors. General study findings and limits: From TCR beta sequences, most subjects' HLA-A and HLA-B alleles were reportedly predicted accurately. A missense variant in DCLRE1C was later tied to TCR beta V- and J-gene trimming. Of the V segments, some could not be distinguished, including TRBV6-2 and TRBV6-3, and were excluded. In vitro assays verified that three CMV-associated chains recognized CMV antigens specifically.

13 Jbeta primers and 60 Vbeta primers were used for the PCR. Clones were read by immunoSEQ multiplex PCR, and TCRdb kept only the in-frame ones, dropping some. The repertoire holds over 100,000 clones, with 65% to 90% as singletons. The chain links TRBV7-9 to TRBJ2-1, with D maybe TRBD2 (6 bases). The receptor's source is a woman aged 25 to 45 in good health and CMV-seronegative. Sequencing was done on a sample of PBMCs. The CDR3 loop is CASSLAASGNEQFF. CDR3 DNA sequence: TGTGCCAGCAGCTTAGCGGCCAGCGGGAATGAGCAGTTCTTC.